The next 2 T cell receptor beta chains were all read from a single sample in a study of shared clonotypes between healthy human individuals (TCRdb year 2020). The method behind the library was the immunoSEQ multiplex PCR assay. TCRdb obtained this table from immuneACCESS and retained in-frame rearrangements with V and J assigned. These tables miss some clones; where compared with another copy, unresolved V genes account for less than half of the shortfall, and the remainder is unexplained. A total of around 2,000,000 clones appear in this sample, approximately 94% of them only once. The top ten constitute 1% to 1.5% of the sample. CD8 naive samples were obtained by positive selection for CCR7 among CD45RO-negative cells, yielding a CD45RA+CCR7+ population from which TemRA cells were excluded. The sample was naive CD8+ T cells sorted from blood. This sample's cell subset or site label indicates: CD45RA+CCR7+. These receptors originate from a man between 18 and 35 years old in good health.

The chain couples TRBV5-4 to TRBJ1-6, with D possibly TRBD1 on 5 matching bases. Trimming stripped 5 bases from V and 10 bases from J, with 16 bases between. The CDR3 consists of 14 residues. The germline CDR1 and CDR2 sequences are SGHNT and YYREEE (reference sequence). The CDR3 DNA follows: TGTGCCAGCAGTTCCGGGACCGGACGGTCACCCCTCCACTTT. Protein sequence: CASSSGTGRSPLHF.

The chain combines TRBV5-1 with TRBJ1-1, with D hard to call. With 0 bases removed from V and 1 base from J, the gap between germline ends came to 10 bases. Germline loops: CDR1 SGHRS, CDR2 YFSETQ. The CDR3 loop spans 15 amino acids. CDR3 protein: CASSLERTANTEAFF. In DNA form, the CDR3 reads TGCGCCAGCAGCTTGGAAAGGACGGCGAACACTGAAGCTTTCTTT. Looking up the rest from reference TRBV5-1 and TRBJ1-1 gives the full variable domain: KAGVTQTPRYLIKTRGQQVTLSCSPISGHRSVSWYQQTPGQGLQFLFEYFSETQRNKGNFPGRFSGRQFSNSRSEMNVSTLELGDSALYLCASSLERTANTEAFFGQGTRLTVV.